This T cell receptor (beta chain) was captured in a study of blood T cells in healthy people across ages. Study observations and caveats: Those diversity estimates obtained from one million T cells were thought to be underestimates.

Notes on this clonotype: Its antigen remains unknown.

No fewer than 5.5 micrograms of total RNA were isolated from every sample. The CDR3 loop spans 16 amino acids. The germline V gene encodes CDR1 MNHEY and CDR2 SVGEGT. V was clipped by 0 bases and J by 5 bases; unmatched bases: 1. Primers used in a second PCR of roughly 6 to 12 cycles were a sample-barcoded 5' primer and a J-beta primer mix. Each TCR beta cDNA got a 12-nucleotide random molecular identifier. A minimum of 3 million CDR3-containing paired-end reads was obtained for each sample. Using its own MiXCR run on the 5' RACE reads, TCRdb lists one record per CDR3 protein. Altogether over a million distinct CDR3 sequences are present, around 40% being singletons, with the ten largest covering over 3.5%.

Sequenced material: blood. This clonotype originated in a woman aged 18-35 years in good health. The chain employs TRBV6-2 or TRBV6-3 and TRBJ2-3, with TRBD2 identical over 14 bases. The CDR3 coding sequence is TGTGCCAGCAGTTACTCGGGACTAGCGGGAGTAGATACGCAGTATTTT. Its translation is CASSYSGLAGVDTQYF.